This T cell receptor (beta chain) is from a study of shared clonotypes between healthy human individuals. Study-level points and caveats: Researchers found naive subsets generally carried larger estimated richness than memory subsets. Of the naive CD4 clonotypes, around 4.9% were shared across several donors.

Regarding this clone: What it recognizes is unknown.

Authors' methods: Filtering differed for immunoSEQ, which gave only junction sequences without quality scores. Assay used: immunoSEQ multiplex PCR; TCRdb lists only in-frame clones, some missing. The V and J calls and clone size are taken from that table; D and trimming were inferred from the DNA. The table has millions of clones, 90% to 95% seen once. Germline loops: CDR1 MNHNY, CDR2 SVGAGI (reference sequence). V lost 6 bases and J 6 bases, leaving 17 bases between the germline ends. This CDR3 comprises 14 residues. This receptor was identified in a man aged 18 to 30 in good health. Sequenced material: naive CD4+ T cells sorted from blood. Subset specified: CD45RA+ positively selected. The chain combines TRBV6-6 with TRBJ1-2; D perhaps matches TRBD1 (6 bases). In DNA, the CDR3 is TGTGCCAGCAGGAATACCCGGGGGGCGGATGGCTACACCTTC. Protein sequence: CASRNTRGADGYTF.